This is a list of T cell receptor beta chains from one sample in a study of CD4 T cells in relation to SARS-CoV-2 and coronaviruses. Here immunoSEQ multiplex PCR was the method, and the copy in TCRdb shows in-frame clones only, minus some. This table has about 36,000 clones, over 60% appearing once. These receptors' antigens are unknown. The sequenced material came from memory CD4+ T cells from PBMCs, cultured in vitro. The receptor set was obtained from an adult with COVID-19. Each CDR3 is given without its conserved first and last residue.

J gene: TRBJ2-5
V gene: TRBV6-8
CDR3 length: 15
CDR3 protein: ASSYSGAAERQETQY

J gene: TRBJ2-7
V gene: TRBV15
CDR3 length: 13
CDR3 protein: ATSRDLGQSYEQY

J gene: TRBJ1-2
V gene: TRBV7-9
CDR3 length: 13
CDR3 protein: ASSLEGGSNYGYT

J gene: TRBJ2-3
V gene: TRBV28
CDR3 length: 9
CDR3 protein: ASSLKDTQY

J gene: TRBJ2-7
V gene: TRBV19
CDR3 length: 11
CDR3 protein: ASSLGQVYEQY

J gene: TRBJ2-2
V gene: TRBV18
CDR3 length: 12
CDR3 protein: ASSRGQATGELF

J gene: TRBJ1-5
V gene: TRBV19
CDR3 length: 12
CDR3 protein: ASSLRNSNQPQH

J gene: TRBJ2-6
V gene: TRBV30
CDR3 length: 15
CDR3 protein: AWRRDRALSGANVLT

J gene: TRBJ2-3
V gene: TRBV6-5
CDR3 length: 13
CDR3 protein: ASSWTSGSTDTQY

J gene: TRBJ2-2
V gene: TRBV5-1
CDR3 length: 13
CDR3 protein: ASRSSGSGTGELF

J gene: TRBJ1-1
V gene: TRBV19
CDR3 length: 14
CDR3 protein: ASSTQRDRAVHEAF

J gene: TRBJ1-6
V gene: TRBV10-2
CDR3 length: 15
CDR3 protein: ASSLTIGHDVGSPLH

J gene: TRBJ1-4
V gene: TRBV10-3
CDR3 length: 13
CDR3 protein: AISDGRGKNEKLF

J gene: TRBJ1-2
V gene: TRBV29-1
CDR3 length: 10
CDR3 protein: SVDGGQLGYT

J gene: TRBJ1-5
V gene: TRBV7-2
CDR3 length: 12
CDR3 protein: ASSLGRNNQPQH

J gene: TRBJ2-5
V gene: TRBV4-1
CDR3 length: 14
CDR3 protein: ASSQVGLGLGETQY

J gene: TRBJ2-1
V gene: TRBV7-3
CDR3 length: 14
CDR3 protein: ASSPTGFTTYNEQF

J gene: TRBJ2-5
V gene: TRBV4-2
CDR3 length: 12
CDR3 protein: ASSLDRWRETQY

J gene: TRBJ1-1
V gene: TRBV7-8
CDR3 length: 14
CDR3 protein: ASSRTRDTSNTEAF

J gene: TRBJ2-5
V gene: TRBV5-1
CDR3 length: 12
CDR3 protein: ASSVTSGRETQY

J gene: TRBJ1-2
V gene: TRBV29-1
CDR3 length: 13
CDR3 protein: SVQSTGWGFYGYT

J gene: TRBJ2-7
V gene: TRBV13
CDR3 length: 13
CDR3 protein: ASSFWTSGNYEQY

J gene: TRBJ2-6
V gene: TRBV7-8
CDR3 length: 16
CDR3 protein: ASSVPGLDFSGANVLT

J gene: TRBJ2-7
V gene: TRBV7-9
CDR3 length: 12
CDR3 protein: ASSSQGAFYEQY

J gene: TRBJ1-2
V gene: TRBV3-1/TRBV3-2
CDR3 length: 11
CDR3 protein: ASSHRTGDGYT

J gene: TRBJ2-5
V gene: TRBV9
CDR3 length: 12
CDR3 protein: ASSAGLFMGTQY

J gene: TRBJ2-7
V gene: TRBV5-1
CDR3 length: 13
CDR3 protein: ASSSLTGSPYEQY

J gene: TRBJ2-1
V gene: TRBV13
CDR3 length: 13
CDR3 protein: ASRSHRGASAGQF

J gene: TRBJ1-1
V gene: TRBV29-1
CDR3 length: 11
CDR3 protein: SVVGTGETEAF

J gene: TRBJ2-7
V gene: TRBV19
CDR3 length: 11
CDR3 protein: ASSIDGGGEQY

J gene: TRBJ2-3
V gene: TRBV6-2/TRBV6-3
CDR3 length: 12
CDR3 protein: ASSYSASTDTQY

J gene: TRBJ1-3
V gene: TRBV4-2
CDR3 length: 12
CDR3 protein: ASSPYGGHNTIY

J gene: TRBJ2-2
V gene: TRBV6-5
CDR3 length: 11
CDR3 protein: ASSRSGSGELF

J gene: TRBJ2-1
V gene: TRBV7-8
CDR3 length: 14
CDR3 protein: ASNPTPGQGANEQF

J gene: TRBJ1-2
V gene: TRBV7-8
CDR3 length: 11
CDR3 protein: ASRFPGTSGYT

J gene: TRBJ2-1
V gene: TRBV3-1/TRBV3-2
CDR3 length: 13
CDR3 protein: ASSRSGSSYNEQF

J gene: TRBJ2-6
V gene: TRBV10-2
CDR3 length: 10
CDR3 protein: ASSSGANVLT

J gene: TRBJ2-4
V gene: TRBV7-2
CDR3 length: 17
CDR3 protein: ASSLEGTVNGWGGNIQY

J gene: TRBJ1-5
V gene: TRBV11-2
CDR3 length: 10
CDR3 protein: ASSAGHQPQH

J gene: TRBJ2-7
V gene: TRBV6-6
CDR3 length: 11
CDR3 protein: ASFPGGGYEQY

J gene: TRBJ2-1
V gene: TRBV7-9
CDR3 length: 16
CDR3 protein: ASSFSRFVLASRNEQF

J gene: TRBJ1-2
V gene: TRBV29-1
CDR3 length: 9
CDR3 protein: SGGGSYGYT

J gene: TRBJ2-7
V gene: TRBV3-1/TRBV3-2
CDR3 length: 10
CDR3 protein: ASSQTSYEQY

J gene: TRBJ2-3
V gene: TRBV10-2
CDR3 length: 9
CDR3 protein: ASRHTDTQY

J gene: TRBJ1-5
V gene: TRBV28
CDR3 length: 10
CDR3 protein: ASSFYGQPQH

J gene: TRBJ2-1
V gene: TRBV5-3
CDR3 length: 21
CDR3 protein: ARSTNRGPCSLAGGCRYNEQF

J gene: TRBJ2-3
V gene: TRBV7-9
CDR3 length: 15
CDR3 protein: ASSSRTSGRAADTQY

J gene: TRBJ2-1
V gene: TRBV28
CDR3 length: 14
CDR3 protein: ATREGRIASYNEQF

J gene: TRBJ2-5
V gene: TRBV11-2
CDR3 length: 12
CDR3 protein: ASLDRRTQETQY

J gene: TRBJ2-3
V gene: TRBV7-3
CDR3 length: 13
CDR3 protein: ASSLSGRVIDTQY

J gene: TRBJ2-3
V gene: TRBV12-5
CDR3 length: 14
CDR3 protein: ASGLNPGWDTDTQY

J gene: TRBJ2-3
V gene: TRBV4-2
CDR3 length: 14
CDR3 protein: ASSQDPHGGTDTQY

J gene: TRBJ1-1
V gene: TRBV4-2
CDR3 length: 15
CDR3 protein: ASSPRWTLGMNTEAF

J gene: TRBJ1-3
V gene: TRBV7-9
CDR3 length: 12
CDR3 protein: ATPAPGTGNTIY

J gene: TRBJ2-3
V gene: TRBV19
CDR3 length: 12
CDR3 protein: ASSTGDRADTQY